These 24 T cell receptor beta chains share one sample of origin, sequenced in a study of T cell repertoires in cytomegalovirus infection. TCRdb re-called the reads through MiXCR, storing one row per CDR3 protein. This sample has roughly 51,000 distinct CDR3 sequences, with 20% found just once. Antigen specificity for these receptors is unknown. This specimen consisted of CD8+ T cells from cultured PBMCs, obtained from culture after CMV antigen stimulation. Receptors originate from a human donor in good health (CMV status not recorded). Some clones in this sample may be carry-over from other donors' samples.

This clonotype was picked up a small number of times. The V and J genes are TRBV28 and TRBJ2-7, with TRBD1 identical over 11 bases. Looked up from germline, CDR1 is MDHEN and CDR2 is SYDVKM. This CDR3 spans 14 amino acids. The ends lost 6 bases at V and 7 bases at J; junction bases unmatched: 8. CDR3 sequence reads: CASRLGQGAREQYF. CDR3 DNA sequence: TGTGCCAGCAGGTTAGGACAGGGGGCGAGAGAGCAGTACTTC.

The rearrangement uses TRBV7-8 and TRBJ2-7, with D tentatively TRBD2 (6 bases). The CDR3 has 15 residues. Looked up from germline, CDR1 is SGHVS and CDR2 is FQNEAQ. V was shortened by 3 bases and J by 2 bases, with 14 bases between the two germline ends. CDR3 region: CASSFEPGVAYEQYF. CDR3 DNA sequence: TGTGCCAGCAGCTTTGAGCCGGGAGTAGCCTACGAGCAGTACTTC.

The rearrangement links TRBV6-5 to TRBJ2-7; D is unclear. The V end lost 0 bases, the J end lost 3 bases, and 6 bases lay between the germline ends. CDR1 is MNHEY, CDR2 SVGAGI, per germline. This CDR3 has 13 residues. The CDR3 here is CASSYSVNYEQYF. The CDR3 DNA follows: TGTGCCAGCAGTTACTCCGTCAACTACGAGCAGTACTTC.

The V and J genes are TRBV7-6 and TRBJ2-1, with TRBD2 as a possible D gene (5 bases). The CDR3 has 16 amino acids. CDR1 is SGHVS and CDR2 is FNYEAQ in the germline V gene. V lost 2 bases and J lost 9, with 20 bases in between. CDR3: CASSLWRGPYSSEQFF. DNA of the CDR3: TGTGCCAGCAGCTTATGGAGAGGGCCCTATAGTAGTGAGCAGTTCTTC.

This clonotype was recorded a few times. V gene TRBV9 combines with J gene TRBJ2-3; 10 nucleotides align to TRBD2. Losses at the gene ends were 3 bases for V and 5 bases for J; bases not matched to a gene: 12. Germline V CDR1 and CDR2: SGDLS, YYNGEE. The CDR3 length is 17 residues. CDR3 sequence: CASSAHLKREGIDTQYF. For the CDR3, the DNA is TGTGCCAGCAGCGCCCACTTGAAGCGGGAGGGGATAGATACGCAGTATTTT. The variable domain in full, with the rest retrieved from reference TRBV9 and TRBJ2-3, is DSGVTQTPKHLITATGQRVTLRCSPRSGDLSVYWYQQSLDQGLQFLIQYYNGEERAKGNILERFSAQQFPDLHSELNLSSLELGDSALYFCASSAHLKREGIDTQYFGPGTRLTVL.

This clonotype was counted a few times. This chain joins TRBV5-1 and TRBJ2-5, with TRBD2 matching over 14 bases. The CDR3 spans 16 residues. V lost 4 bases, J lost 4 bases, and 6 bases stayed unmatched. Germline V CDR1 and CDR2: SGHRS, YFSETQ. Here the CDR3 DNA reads TGCGCCAGCAGCCCCGGACTAGCGGGAGGCTCAGAGACCCAGTACTTC. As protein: CASSPGLAGGSETQYF.

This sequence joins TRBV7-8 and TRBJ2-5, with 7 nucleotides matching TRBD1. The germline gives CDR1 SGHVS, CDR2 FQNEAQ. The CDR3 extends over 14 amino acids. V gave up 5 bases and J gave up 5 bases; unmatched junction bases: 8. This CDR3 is CASSHRGARETQYF. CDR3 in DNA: TGTGCCAGCAGCCACAGGGGCGCGAGGGAGACCCAGTACTTC.

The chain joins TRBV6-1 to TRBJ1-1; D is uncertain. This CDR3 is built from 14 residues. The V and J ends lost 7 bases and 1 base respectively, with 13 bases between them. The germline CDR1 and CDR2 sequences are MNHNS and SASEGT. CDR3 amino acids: CASTTGLQNTEAFF. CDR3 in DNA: TGTGCCAGCACCACCGGATTACAGAACACTGAAGCTTTCTTT.

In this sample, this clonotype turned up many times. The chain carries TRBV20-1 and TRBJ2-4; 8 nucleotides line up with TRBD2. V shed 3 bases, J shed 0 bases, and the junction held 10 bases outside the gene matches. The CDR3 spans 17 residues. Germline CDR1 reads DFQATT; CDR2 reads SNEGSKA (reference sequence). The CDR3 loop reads CSARALERGLAKNIQYF. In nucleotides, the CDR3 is TGCAGTGCTAGGGCCCTAGAGCGGGGGTTAGCCAAAAACATTCAGTACTTC.

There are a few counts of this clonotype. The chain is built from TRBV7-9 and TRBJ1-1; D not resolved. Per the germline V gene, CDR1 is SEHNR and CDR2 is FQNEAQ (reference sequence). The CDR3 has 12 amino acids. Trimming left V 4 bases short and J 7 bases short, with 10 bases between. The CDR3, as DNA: TGTGCCAGCAGCTATTTCGGCGGTGAAGCTTTCTTT. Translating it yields CASSYFGGEAFF.

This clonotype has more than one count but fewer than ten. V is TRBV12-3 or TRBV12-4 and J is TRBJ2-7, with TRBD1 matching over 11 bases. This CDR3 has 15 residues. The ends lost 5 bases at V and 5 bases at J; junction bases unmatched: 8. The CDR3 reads CASSGGQGGGDEQYF. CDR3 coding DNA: TGTGCCAGCAGTGGGGGACAGGGGGGAGGAGACGAGCAGTACTTC.

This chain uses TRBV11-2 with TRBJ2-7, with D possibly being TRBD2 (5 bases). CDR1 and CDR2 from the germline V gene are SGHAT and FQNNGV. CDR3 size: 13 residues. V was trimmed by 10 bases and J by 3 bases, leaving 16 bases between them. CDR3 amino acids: CATAEGKHYEQYF. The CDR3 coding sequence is TGTGCCACAGCCGAGGGTAAACACTACGAGCAGTACTTC.

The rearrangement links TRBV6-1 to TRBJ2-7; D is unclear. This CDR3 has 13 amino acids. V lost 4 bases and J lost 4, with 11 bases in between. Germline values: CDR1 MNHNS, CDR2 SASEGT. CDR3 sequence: CASSAQILYEQYF. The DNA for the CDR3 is TGTGCCAGCAGTGCTCAGATATTATACGAGCAGTACTTC.

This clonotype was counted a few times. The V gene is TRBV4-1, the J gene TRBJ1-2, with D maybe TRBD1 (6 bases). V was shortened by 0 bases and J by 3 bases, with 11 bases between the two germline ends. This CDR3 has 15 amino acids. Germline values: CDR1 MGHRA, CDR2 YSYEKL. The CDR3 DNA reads TGCGCCAGCAGCCAAGAGGACAGACCTTACTATGGCTACACCTTC. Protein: CASSQEDRPYYGYTF.

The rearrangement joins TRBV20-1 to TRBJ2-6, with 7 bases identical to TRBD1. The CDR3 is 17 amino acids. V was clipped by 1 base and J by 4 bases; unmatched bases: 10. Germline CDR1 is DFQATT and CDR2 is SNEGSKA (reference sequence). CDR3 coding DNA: TGCAGTGCTAGAGGGAACACAGGGGTAGGAGGGGCCAACGTCCTGACTTTC. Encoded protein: CSARGNTGVGGANVLTF.

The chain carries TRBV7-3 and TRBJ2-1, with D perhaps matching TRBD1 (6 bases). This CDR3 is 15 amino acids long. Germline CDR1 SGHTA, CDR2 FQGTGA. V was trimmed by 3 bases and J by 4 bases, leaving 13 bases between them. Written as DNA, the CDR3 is TGTGCCAGCAGCTTTGGGATAGGGGGTTACAATGAGCAGTTCTTC. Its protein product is CASSFGIGGYNEQFF. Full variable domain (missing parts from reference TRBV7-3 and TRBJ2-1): GAGVSQTPSNKVTEKGKYVELRCDPISGHTALYWYRQSLGQGPEFLIYFQGTGAADDSGLPNDRFFAVRPEGSVSTLKIQRTERGDSAVYLCASSFGIGGYNEQFFGPGTRLTVL.

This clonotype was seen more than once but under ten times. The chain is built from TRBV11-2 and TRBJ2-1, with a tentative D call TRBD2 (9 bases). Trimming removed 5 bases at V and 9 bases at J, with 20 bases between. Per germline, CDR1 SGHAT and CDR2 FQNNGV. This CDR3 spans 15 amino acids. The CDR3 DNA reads TGTGCCAGCAGCCGTAGGACAGGGACTAGCCCTGAGCAGTTCTTC. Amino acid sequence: CASSRRTGTSPEQFF.

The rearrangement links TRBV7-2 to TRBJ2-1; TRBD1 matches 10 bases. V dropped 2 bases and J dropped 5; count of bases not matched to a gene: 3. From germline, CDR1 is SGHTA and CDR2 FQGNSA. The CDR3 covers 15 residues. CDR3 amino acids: CASSLSGQGDNEQFF. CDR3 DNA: TGTGCCAGCAGCTTATCAGGACAGGGGGACAATGAGCAGTTCTTC.

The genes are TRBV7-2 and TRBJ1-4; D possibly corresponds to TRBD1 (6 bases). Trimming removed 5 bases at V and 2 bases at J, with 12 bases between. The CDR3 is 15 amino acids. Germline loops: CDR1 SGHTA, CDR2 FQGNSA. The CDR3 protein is CASSRAGATNEKLFF. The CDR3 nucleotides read TGTGCCAGCAGCCGGGCGGGGGCCACTAATGAAAAACTGTTTTTT.

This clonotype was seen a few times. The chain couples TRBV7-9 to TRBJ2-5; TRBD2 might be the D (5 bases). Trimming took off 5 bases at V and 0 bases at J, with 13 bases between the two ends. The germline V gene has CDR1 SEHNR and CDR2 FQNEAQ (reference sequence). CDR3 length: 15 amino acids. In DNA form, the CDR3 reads TGTGCCAGCAGCCCCCCCCGACTAAACCAAGAGACCCAGTACTTC. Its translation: CASSPPRLNQETQYF.

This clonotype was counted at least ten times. DNA for the CDR3: TGTGCCAGCAGCCTCCGGGACACCCAGCATTTT. This sequence encodes CASSLRDTQHF. The V gene is TRBV11-3, the J gene TRBJ1-5; maybe TRBD1 (6 bases). In germline, CDR1 is SGHNT, CDR2 YENEEA. V lost 5 bases, J lost 11 bases, and 10 bases lay in between. The CDR3 is 11 amino acids.

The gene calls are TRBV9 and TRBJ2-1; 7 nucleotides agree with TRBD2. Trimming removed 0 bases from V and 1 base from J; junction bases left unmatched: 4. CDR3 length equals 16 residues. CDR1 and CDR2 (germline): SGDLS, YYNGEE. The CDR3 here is CASSVGSGPSYNEQFF. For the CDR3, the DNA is TGTGCCAGCAGCGTAGGTAGCGGGCCTTCCTACAATGAGCAGTTCTTC.

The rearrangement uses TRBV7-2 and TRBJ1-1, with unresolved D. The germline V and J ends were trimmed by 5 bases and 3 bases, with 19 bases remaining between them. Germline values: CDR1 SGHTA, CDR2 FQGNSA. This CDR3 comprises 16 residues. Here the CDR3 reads CASSPYVGMEDTEAFF. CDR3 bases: TGTGCCAGCAGCCCGTATGTGGGGATGGAGGACACTGAAGCTTTCTTT.

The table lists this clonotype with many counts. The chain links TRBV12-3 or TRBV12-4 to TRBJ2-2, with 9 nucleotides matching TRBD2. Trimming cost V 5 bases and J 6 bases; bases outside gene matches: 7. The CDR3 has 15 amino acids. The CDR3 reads CASSPAGGLSGELFF. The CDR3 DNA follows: TGTGCCAGCAGTCCAGCGGGGGGCTTGTCCGGGGAGCTGTTTTTT.